These T cell receptor beta chains were read from a single sample in a study of lymphopenia after photon versus proton radiotherapy. The method was immunoSEQ multiplex PCR; TCRdb's version includes in-frame clones alone and lacks a portion of them. The sample holds 55,000 to 70,000 clones, 85% to 95% seen once. The sample in question was peripheral blood, obtained from a patient treated with photon-based radiotherapy. Every receptor here comes from a woman aged 40 to 55 with cholangiocarcinoma. Each CDR3 is given with its conserved first and last residue. D genes are given only for firm matches. Part of the rows lack a size; the others show once, few, many or a class for expanded clones.

clone_size j_call v_call d_call cdr3_aa cdr3_nt
NA TRBJ2-5 TRBV6-6 TRBD1 CASSYQGAGETQYF TGTGCCAGCAGCTACCAGGGGGCAGGAGAGACCCAGTACTTC
NA TRBJ2-3 TRBV5-1 NA CASSLGHYTDTQYF TGCGCCAGCAGCTTGGGACACTACACAGATACGCAGTATTTT
NA TRBJ1-3 TRBV5-1 NA CASSLGGPRGSGNTIYF TGCGCCAGCAGCTTGGGTGGGCCCCGGGGATCTGGAAACACCATATATTTT
NA TRBJ2-1 TRBV5-4 TRBD2 CASSAGGLAGAVEQFF TGTGCCAGCAGCGCCGGGGGACTAGCGGGGGCAGTGGAGCAGTTCTTC
NA TRBJ2-7 TRBV4-3 TRBD2 CASSQTSGRANEQYF TGCGCCAGCAGCCAAACTAGCGGGAGGGCCAACGAGCAGTACTTC
NA TRBJ1-2 TRBV30 NA CAWSITGNYGYTF TGTGCCTGGAGTATTACAGGGAACTATGGCTACACCTTC
NA TRBJ2-1 TRBV7-9 TRBD2 CASSHPFWRGATGDNEQFF TGTGCCAGCAGCCACCCCTTCTGGCGGGGGGCCACGGGGGACAATGAGCAGTTCTTC
NA TRBJ1-2 TRBV6-1 NA CASLGGANYGYTF TGTGCCAGCCTGGGGGGGGCTAACTATGGCTACACCTTC
NA TRBJ2-1 TRBV11-1 NA CASSPSRRDYDEQFF TGTGCCAGCAGCCCCAGTCGAAGGGATTACGATGAGCAGTTCTTC
NA TRBJ1-1 TRBV18 TRBD1 CASSPTGGGNAFF TGTGCCAGCTCACCGACAGGGGGAGGTAATGCTTTCTTT
NA TRBJ2-7 TRBV5-3 NA CARSIGQWAYEQYF TGTGCCAGAAGCATCGGACAGTGGGCCTACGAGCAGTACTTC
once TRBJ2-7 TRBV7-2 NA CASSLEGPGSYEQYF TGTGCCAGCAGCTTAGAGGGACCGGGATCCTACGAGCAGTACTTC
NA TRBJ2-5 TRBV30 TRBD1 CAWSPAGGETQYF TGTGCCTGGAGCCCGGCAGGGGGAGAGACCCAGTACTTC
once TRBJ2-3 TRBV28 TRBD2 CASSFGGRTDTQYF TGTGCCAGCAGTTTTGGCGGGAGAACAGATACGCAGTATTTT
NA TRBJ2-5 TRBV5-1 TRBD2 CATRASGQETQYF TGCGCCACCAGGGCTAGCGGGCAAGAGACCCAGTACTTC
many TRBJ1-2 TRBV7-9 TRBD1 CASSSKGQGYNYGYTF TGTGCCAGCAGCTCGAAGGGACAGGGGTACAACTATGGCTACACCTTC
NA TRBJ1-5 TRBV30 NA CAWSGGNQPQHF TGTGCCTGGAGTGGTGGCAATCAGCCCCAGCATTTT
NA TRBJ2-7 TRBV30 NA CAWSFPTGRYEQYF TGTGCCTGGAGTTTCCCGACAGGGAGGTACGAGCAGTACTTC
NA TRBJ1-5 TRBV7-9 NA CASSPGTFDNQPQHF TGTGCCAGCAGCCCAGGGACGTTTGACAATCAGCCCCAGCATTTT
NA TRBJ1-3 TRBV9 NA CASSTTGSSGNTIYF TGTGCCAGCAGCACAACAGGGAGCTCTGGAAACACCATATATTTT
NA TRBJ1-3 TRBV6-5 NA CASSWGTKAGGNTIYF TGTGCCAGCAGTTGGGGGACGAAAGCGGGCGGAAACACCATATATTTT
NA TRBJ2-7 TRBV10-3 NA CAISETAYEQYF TGTGCCATCAGTGAGACGGCCTACGAGCAGTACTTC
NA TRBJ1-2 TRBV5-1 NA CASSLAGEGHYGYTF TGCGCCAGCAGCTTGGCGGGAGAGGGTCACTATGGCTACACCTTC
NA TRBJ1-4 TRBV5-8 TRBD1 CASSPGQGGEKLFF TGTGCCAGCAGCCCGGGACAGGGAGGTGAAAAACTGTTTTTT
NA TRBJ1-3 TRBV19 NA CASSTPGGHQPNTIYF TGTGCCAGTAGTACCCCGGGGGGACACCAGCCGAACACCATATATTTT
NA TRBJ2-7 TRBV5-1 TRBD1 CASSPGGQGRYEQYF TGCGCCAGCAGCCCAGGGGGACAGGGTCGGTACGAGCAGTACTTC
NA TRBJ1-3 TRBV10-3 NA CAIRGVQDRFGNTIYF TGTGCCATCAGGGGGGTGCAGGACCGCTTTGGAAACACCATATATTTT
NA TRBJ1-3 TRBV28 TRBD1 CASGTDRGPGNTIYF TGTGCCAGCGGAACCGACAGGGGGCCTGGAAACACCATATATTTT
NA TRBJ1-1 TRBV7-9 NA CASSLPAANTEAFF TGTGCCAGCAGCTTACCGGCTGCGAACACTGAAGCTTTCTTT
NA TRBJ2-7 TRBV30 TRBD1 CAWSVYGTDSYEQYF TGTGCCTGGAGTGTATACGGGACAGACTCCTACGAGCAGTACTTC
NA TRBJ2-5 TRBV19 NA CASSLTGPQETQYF TGTGCCAGTAGTCTAACTGGACCCCAAGAGACCCAGTACTTC
NA TRBJ2-7 TRBV30 NA CASTPDPYAREQYF TGTGCGTCGACCCCGGACCCCTATGCTCGCGAGCAGTACTTC
NA TRBJ2-7 TRBV28 NA CASSPRREQYF TGTGCCAGCAGTCCCCGACGGGAGCAGTACTTC
NA TRBJ2-3 TRBV6-5 NA CASSSKHLSDTQYF TGTGCCAGCAGTTCCAAGCACCTCTCAGATACGCAGTATTTT
NA TRBJ1-4 TRBV14 NA CASSQIGGTNEKLFF TGTGCCAGCAGCCAGATAGGGGGAACTAATGAAAAACTGTTTTTT
NA TRBJ2-2 TRBV7-6 NA CASSLPVTGELFF TGTGCCAGCAGCTTGCCCGTCACCGGGGAGCTGTTTTTT
NA TRBJ2-7 TRBV7-3 NA CASSSRGGSQEQYF TGTGCCAGCAGCTCTCGCGGAGGTTCTCAAGAGCAGTACTTC
NA TRBJ2-7 TRBV6-6 TRBD2 CASSFSGSYEQYF TGTGCCAGCAGTTTTAGCGGGAGCTACGAGCAGTACTTC
once TRBJ1-1 TRBV28 NA CASSLGRGARNTEAFF TGTGCCAGCAGCCTCGGGAGGGGGGCGAGGAACACTGAAGCTTTCTTT
NA TRBJ2-5 TRBV15 TRBD1 CATSKRTGQETQYF TGTGCCACCAGTAAGAGGACAGGCCAAGAGACCCAGTACTTC
NA TRBJ1-6 TRBV27 NA CASSPRQDSPLHF TGTGCCAGCAGTCCCAGACAAGATTCACCCCTCCACTTT
NA TRBJ2-7 TRBV6-1 TRBD2 CASSEVSGNYYEQYF TGTGCCAGCAGTGAAGTTAGCGGGAACTACTACGAGCAGTACTTC
NA TRBJ1-5 TRBV28 TRBD1 CASPIGQGGPPQHF TGTGCCAGCCCTATCGGACAGGGGGGACCGCCCCAGCATTTT